These T cell receptor beta chains were read from a single sample in a study of CD8 T cells in Susac syndrome. TCRdb re-derived calls from the immunoSEQ multiplex PCR reads in MiXCR, one entry per CDR3 protein. The table records about 180,000 distinct CDR3 sequences, under 95% of them present only once. The sample was CD4+ T cells from PBMCs. These receptors originate from a human donor with multiple sclerosis. The CDR3 runs from the conserved cysteine through the conserved F or W. The D gene is left open where the match is weak. Rows may omit the clone size; those that give it use once, few, many or a size class.

J: TRBJ2-7
D: TRBD1
size: -
V: TRBV7-2
CDR3: CASSSTGTVTYEQYF
DNA: TGTGCCAGCAGCTCAACCGGGACAGTAACCTACGAGCAGTACTTC

J: TRBJ1-6
D: -
size: -
V: TRBV7-3
CDR3: CASSSQGRDSPLHF
DNA: TGTGCCAGCAGCTCCCAGGGGCGGGATTCACCCCTCCACTTT

J: TRBJ1-4
D: TRBD1
size: -
V: TRBV12-5
CDR3: CASGLGTGRGTNEKLFF
DNA: TGTGCTAGTGGTTTGGGGACAGGCCGAGGAACTAATGAAAAACTGTTTTTT

J: TRBJ1-5
D: -
size: once
V: TRBV27
CDR3: CASTTTGHSNQPQHF
DNA: TGTGCCAGCACCACAACAGGGCATAGCAATCAGCCCCAGCATTTT

J: TRBJ2-3
D: -
size: -
V: TRBV20-1
CDR3: CSATVASSTDTQYF
DNA: TGCAGTGCTACTGTAGCCAGCAGCACAGATACGCAGTATTTT

J: TRBJ2-1
D: -
size: -
V: TRBV6-5
CDR3: CASRRSRGEDNEQFF
DNA: TGTGCCAGCAGACGCTCCAGGGGAGAAGACAATGAGCAGTTCTTC

J: TRBJ2-1
D: TRBD2
size: -
V: TRBV20-1
CDR3: CSATGTRGKNEQFF
DNA: TGCAGTGCCACCGGGACTAGGGGGAAGAATGAGCAGTTCTTC

J: TRBJ1-2
D: -
size: -
V: TRBV5-1
CDR3: CASRESPLDGYTF
DNA: TGCGCCAGCCGAGAGTCCCCGCTAGATGGCTACACCTTC

J: TRBJ2-3
D: -
size: -
V: TRBV30
CDR3: CAWSLSSTDTQYF
DNA: TGTGCCTGGAGTTTAAGCAGCACAGATACGCAGTATTTT

J: TRBJ1-6
D: -
size: -
V: TRBV30
CDR3: CAWSANSPLHF
DNA: TGTGCCTGGAGCGCCAATTCACCCCTCCACTTT

J: TRBJ2-2
D: -
size: -
V: TRBV6-5
CDR3: CASSYTGWTGELFF
DNA: TGTGCCAGCAGTTACACAGGGTGGACCGGGGAGCTGTTTTTT

J: TRBJ2-7
D: -
size: -
V: TRBV12-3/TRBV12-4
CDR3: CASSLNKPTLQYF
DNA: TGTGCCAGCAGTTTAAACAAGCCAACGTTGCAGTACTTC

J: TRBJ2-1
D: -
size: -
V: TRBV9
CDR3: CASSVLGVTYNEQFF
DNA: TGTGCCAGCAGCGTTTTAGGGGTTACCTACAATGAGCAGTTCTTC

J: TRBJ1-1
D: -
size: -
V: TRBV6-1
CDR3: CASSEVVTANTEVFF
DNA: TGTGCCAGCAGTGAAGTGGTGACAGCGAACACTGAAGTTTTCTTT

J: TRBJ2-7
D: -
size: -
V: TRBV20-1
CDR3: CSARSGTVSYEQYF
DNA: TGCAGTGCTAGATCAGGGACGGTCTCCTACGAGCAGTACTTC

J: TRBJ2-1
D: -
size: -
V: TRBV30
CDR3: CAWTPSAAEQFF
DNA: TGTGCCTGGACCCCCTCGGCGGCTGAGCAGTTCTTC

J: TRBJ2-6
D: -
size: -
V: TRBV5-1
CDR3: CASSPQGKSAGANVLTF
DNA: TGCGCCAGCAGCCCCCAGGGTAAGAGCGCTGGGGCCAACGTCCTGACTTTC

J: TRBJ1-1
D: -
size: -
V: TRBV18
CDR3: CASSPPGRQSNTEAFF
DNA: TGTGCCAGCTCACCACCGGGACGGCAGTCGAACACTGAAGCTTTCTTT

J: TRBJ1-1
D: -
size: -
V: TRBV10-3
CDR3: CAISESIPPPAEAFF
DNA: TGTGCCATCAGTGAGTCCATCCCCCCTCCGGCTGAAGCTTTCTTT

J: TRBJ2-5
D: TRBD1
size: -
V: TRBV6-5
CDR3: CASSLSGTGVETQYF
DNA: TGTGCCAGCAGTTTATCCGGGACAGGGGTAGAGACCCAGTACTTC

J: TRBJ1-5
D: -
size: -
V: TRBV30
CDR3: CAWSGADIGNQPQHF
DNA: TGTGCCTGGAGTGGGGCGGACATCGGAAATCAGCCCCAGCATTTT

J: TRBJ2-3
D: TRBD2
size: -
V: TRBV4-1
CDR3: CASSRTLAGGLGNTQYF
DNA: TGCGCCAGCAGCCGAACCCTAGCGGGAGGACTCGGGAATACGCAGTATTTT

J: TRBJ1-5
D: -
size: -
V: TRBV2
CDR3: CASSIDRINQPQHF
DNA: TGTGCCAGCAGCATCGACCGGATCAATCAGCCCCAGCATTTT

J: TRBJ1-5
D: -
size: few
V: TRBV5-1
CDR3: CASSLEGTQPQHF
DNA: TGTGCCAGCAGTTTAGAGGGCACTCAGCCCCAGCATTTT

J: TRBJ2-1
D: -
size: -
V: TRBV20-1
CDR3: CSARVPTTYNEQFF
DNA: TGCAGTGCTAGAGTCCCGACTACATACAATGAGCAGTTCTTC

J: TRBJ2-5
D: -
size: -
V: TRBV7-3
CDR3: CASSLRAGQEVTQYF
DNA: TGTGCCAGCAGCTTAAGGGCAGGGCAGGAGGTGACCCAGTACTTC

J: TRBJ2-5
D: TRBD2
size: -
V: TRBV9
CDR3: CASSPREREGFQETQYF
DNA: TGTGCCAGCAGCCCCCGAGAGCGGGAGGGTTTTCAAGAGACCCAGTACTTC

J: TRBJ1-5
D: -
size: -
V: TRBV28
CDR3: CASSFPRDHYQPQHF
DNA: TGTGCCAGCAGTTTCCCCCGGGACCACTATCAGCCCCAGCATTTT

J: TRBJ2-5
D: -
size: -
V: TRBV2
CDR3: CASSDSQLQETQYF
DNA: TGTGCCAGCAGTGATTCCCAACTCCAAGAGACCCAGTACTTC

J: TRBJ1-2
D: -
size: -
V: TRBV6-5
CDR3: CASSSDSFNYGYTF
DNA: TGTGCCAGCAGCTCTGACAGCTTTAACTATGGCTACACCTTC

J: TRBJ1-2
D: TRBD1
size: once
V: TRBV28
CDR3: CASRQGADGYGYTF
DNA: TGTGCCAGCAGACAGGGGGCGGATGGATATGGCTACACCTTC

J: TRBJ2-7
D: -
size: -
V: TRBV6-2/TRBV6-3
CDR3: CASSRNLRGEQYF
DNA: TGTGCCAGCAGCCGGAACTTACGGGGCGAGCAGTACTTC

J: TRBJ1-1
D: TRBD1
size: -
V: TRBV20-1
CDR3: CSARTGQLNTEAFF
DNA: TGCAGTGCTAGAACGGGACAGTTGAACACTGAAGCTTTCTTT

J: TRBJ1-5
D: -
size: once
V: TRBV7-9
CDR3: CASSFNGQPQHF
DNA: TGTGCCAGCAGCTTTAATGGACAGCCCCAGCATTTT

J: TRBJ1-2
D: -
size: -
V: TRBV20-1
CDR3: CSARDPGGGYGYTF
DNA: TGCAGTGCTAGAGATCCGGGCGGGGGCTATGGCTACACCTTC

J: TRBJ2-5
D: -
size: -
V: TRBV5-1
CDR3: CASSLLRGGQETQYF
DNA: TGCGCCAGCAGCTTGCTCAGGGGAGGGCAAGAGACCCAGTACTTC

J: TRBJ1-2
D: -
size: -
V: TRBV2
CDR3: CASSRDTGRGYTF
DNA: TGTGCCAGCAGTCGGGACACGGGCAGGGGCTACACCTTC